Listed here is a single T cell receptor (beta chain). Assay: immunoSEQ multiplex PCR; the TCRdb copy retains only in-frame clones and omits some. The table has about 150,000 clones, 90% to 95% seen once. V was trimmed by 3 bases and J by 7 bases, leaving 12 bases between them. Per germline, CDR1 SGHNT and CDR2 YENEEA. This CDR3 region has 14 residues. This entry is derived from a study of T cell responses to AZD1222 COVID-19 vaccine. This clonotype was obtained from an adult who received the AZD1222 COVID-19 vaccine. The rearrangement links TRBV11-3 to TRBJ2-2; D is unresolved. The sequenced sample was peripheral blood, obtained 28 days after the second AZD1222 dose. The CDR3 here is CASSFYRAGGELFF. The CDR3 DNA is TGTGCCAGCAGCTTCTATAGGGCTGGCGGGGAGCTGTTTTTT.